Listed here are 18 T cell receptor beta chains from one sample, sequenced in a study of breast tumors, draining lymph nodes, adjacent tissues. Breast cancer patients provided tissue from their axillary draining lymph nodes. TCRdb passed the multiplex PCR reads through MiXCR, listing each CDR3 protein once. The top ten hold around 5.9% of the sample, which has roughly 100,000 distinct CDR3 sequences, less than 40% seen once. Specimen: axillary lymph node tissue. The receptors derive from a female donor with breast cancer. Some clones in this sample may be carry-over from other donors' samples.

In its sample, this clonotype was seen many times. The chain recombines TRBV5-8 with TRBJ2-1, with 8 bases lining up with TRBD2. Germline V CDR1 and CDR2: SGHTS, YDEGEE. This CDR3 has 17 residues. V gave up 0 bases and J gave up 3 bases; unmatched junction bases: 8. The CDR3, as DNA: TGTGCCAGCAGCTTGGAGGAGGCGGGGGGATACTACAATGAGCAGTTCTTC. Protein: CASSLEEAGGYYNEQFF.

For this clonotype: The final CDR3 position lacks the conserved phenylalanine or tryptophan, pointing to a likely read error. The chain combines TRBV5-5 with TRBJ2-3, with 8 bases lining up with TRBD2. The germline CDR1 and CDR2 sequences are SGHKS and YYEKEE (reference sequence). V trimming: 5 bases; J trimming: 6 bases; junction bases outside the gene matches: 11. The length of the CDR3 is 15 residues. The CDR3: CASSEPGTRGDTQYC. The CDR3 nucleotides read TGTGCCAGCAGTGAACCGGGGACTAGAGGGGATACGCAGTATTGT.

This clonotype was seen ten or more times. The J gene is TRBJ2-3, the V gene TRBV24-1, with no clear D. Looked up from germline, CDR1 is KGHDR and CDR2 is SFDVKD. The CDR3 runs 14 residues. V lost 1 base and J lost 6, with 10 bases in between. The CDR3 loop reads CATSDFDRLDTQYF. The CDR3 DNA is TGTGCCACCAGTGATTTTGACCGATTGGATACGCAGTATTTT.

This clonotype came up many times. This sequence joins TRBV6-1 and TRBJ1-5, with D tentatively TRBD1 (5 bases). From germline, CDR1 is MNHNS and CDR2 SASEGT. Trimming removed 1 base at V and 6 bases at J, with 10 bases between. The length of the CDR3 is 14 residues. CDR3 protein: CASSEVRGGQPQHF. As DNA, the CDR3 is TGTGCCAGCAGTGAAGTGAGGGGCGGTCAGCCCCAGCATTTT.

At least ten counts were recorded for this clonotype. The rearrangement uses TRBV6-1 and TRBJ1-5, with TRBD1 matching 8 bases. The CDR3 has 16 amino acids. The ends lost 2 bases at V and 2 bases at J; junction bases unmatched: 5. Germline loops: CDR1 MNHNS, CDR2 SASEGT. This chain's CDR3 is CASSEPVTGGNQPQHF. The CDR3 bases are TGTGCCAGCAGTGAACCAGTGACAGGGGGCAATCAGCCCCAGCATTTT.

V usage is TRBV20-1 and J usage is TRBJ1-6, with D tentatively TRBD1 (5 bases). Germline V gene lookup returns CDR1 DFQATT and CDR2 SNEGSKA (reference sequence). With 3 bases removed from V and 9 bases from J, the gap between germline ends came to 15 bases. This CDR3 has 14 amino acids. In DNA form, the CDR3 reads TGCAGTGCTAGTGCGGGACTCGGGGCTTCACCCCTCCACTTT. This codes for CSASAGLGASPLHF.

About this clonotype itself: Just one base apart from a much larger clone, this may be a read error. This chain joins TRBV11-2 and TRBJ2-7; 8 bases are a match to TRBD1. The CDR3 runs 14 residues. Germline CDR1 and CDR2: SGHAT and FQNNGV. The CDR3 DNA reads as TGTGCCAGCAGCTCGCCAGGGGGCAGCTACGAGCGGTACTTC. Amino acids: CASSSPGGSYERYF.

This clonotype was seen ten or more times. This chain joins TRBV2 and TRBJ2-6, with D unresolved. Germline V gene lookup returns CDR1 SNHLY and CDR2 FYNNEI. The CDR3 is 15 amino acids. Trimming pared 4 bases from V and 0 bases from J, leaving 7 bases between. The CDR3 nucleotides are TGTGCCAGCAGTGGTCGGCGCTCTGGGGCCAACGTCCTGACTTTC. Amino acids: CASSGRRSGANVLTF.

The rearrangement joins TRBV4-3 to TRBJ1-1; D gene ambiguous. The CDR3 has 13 amino acids. Germline CDR1 reads LGHNA; CDR2 reads YSLEER. V lost 5 bases and J 6 bases, leaving 13 bases between the germline ends. CDR3 bases: TGCGCCAGCAGCGAGGGCCAGTTCGCTGAAGCTTTCTTT. As protein: CASSEGQFAEAFF.

With respect to this clonotype: Possible read error: a much larger clone is one base away. The chain links TRBV28 to TRBJ2-3, with TRBD2 matching over 8 bases. CDR1 is MDHEN, CDR2 SYDVKM, per germline. The CDR3 has 15 amino acids. CDR3 sequence: CACSSRREATDTQYF. The CDR3 bases are TGTGCCTGCAGTAGTAGGCGGGAGGCCACAGATACGCAGTATTTT.

There are many counts of this clonotype. The V gene is TRBV12-3 or TRBV12-4, the J gene TRBJ2-7; D is ambiguous. V gave up 6 bases and J gave up 2 bases, with 11 bases separating them. The CDR3 sequence is 13 residues long. CDR3 loop: CASSTDLTYEQYF. CDR3 DNA: TGTGCCAGCAGCACGGATCTGACCTACGAGCAGTACTTC.

This clonotype was counted at least ten times. V gene TRBV4-3 combines with J gene TRBJ2-7, with TRBD1 matching over 7 bases. The length of the CDR3 is 15 residues. Trimming removed 0 bases from V and 4 bases from J; junction bases left unmatched: 6. Per germline, CDR1 LGHNA and CDR2 YSLEER. This CDR3 is CASSQDSTGMYEQYF. The CDR3 nucleotides read TGCGCCAGCAGCCAAGATTCGACAGGGATGTACGAGCAGTACTTC.

This clonotype was counted many times. The rearrangement links TRBV6-1 to TRBJ2-2; TRBD1 might be the D (6 bases). Germline CDR1 is MNHNS and CDR2 is SASEGT. The CDR3 contains 15 residues. Trimming pared 2 bases from V and 4 bases from J, leaving 11 bases between. CDR3 region: CASSEFGQFTGELFF. In DNA, the CDR3 is TGTGCCAGCAGTGAATTCGGACAGTTCACCGGGGAGCTGTTTTTT.

This clonotype was counted between two and nine times. This sequence may be a read error, since a much larger clone differs from it by one base. CDR3 residues: CDPLYEQYF. CDR3 DNA sequence: TGTGACCCCCTCTACGAGCAGTACTTC. J is TRBJ2-7 and V is TRBV6-5; D unresolved. The CDR3 extends over 9 amino acids. Germline V gene lookup returns CDR1 MNHEY and CDR2 SVGAGI.

This clonotype occurred many times. The chain employs TRBV2 and TRBJ2-3, with D unclear. Trimming stripped 2 bases from V and 8 bases from J, with 8 bases between. The CDR3 sequence is 12 residues long. Looked up from germline, CDR1 is SNHLY and CDR2 is FYNNEI. The CDR3 DNA follows: TGTGCCAGCAGTGAAAACGAAGTTACGCAGTATTTT. Protein product: CASSENEVTQYF. The full variable domain, rest sourced from reference TRBV2 and TRBJ2-3, is EPEVTQTPSHQVTQMGQEVILRCVPISNHLYFYWYRQILGQKVEFLVSFYNNEISEKSEIFDDQFSVERPDGSNFTLKIRSTKLEDSAMYFCASSENEVTQYFGPGTRLTVL.

This clonotype came up many times. The chain links TRBV19 to TRBJ2-1; TRBD2 is a possible D gene (5 bases). V lost 1 base and J lost 0, with 13 bases in between. Germline V gene lookup returns CDR1 LNHDA and CDR2 SQIVND (reference sequence). This CDR3 spans 17 amino acids. CDR3 protein: CASSIGLGESSYNEQFF. DNA for the CDR3: TGTGCCAGTAGTATAGGACTTGGGGAGAGCTCCTACAATGAGCAGTTCTTC. The complete variable domain, with remaining parts taken from reference TRBV19 and TRBJ2-1, reads DGGITQSPKYLFRKEGQNVTLSCEQNLNHDAMYWYRQDPGQGLRLIYYSQIVNDFQKGDIAEGYSVSREKKESFPLTVTSAQKNPTAFYLCASSIGLGESSYNEQFFGPGTRLTVL.

Regarding this clonotype: Just one base apart from a much larger clone, this may be a read error. The V call is TRBV20-1, the J call TRBJ2-6, with D perhaps being TRBD1 or TRBD2 (5 bases each). The CDR3 totals 16 residues. CDR1 is DFQATT and CDR2 is SNEGSKA in the germline V gene (reference sequence). This CDR3 is CSARDEGSSAANVLAF. DNA of the CDR3: TGCAGTGCTAGAGATGAGGGGAGCTCTGCGGCCAACGTCCTGGCTTTC.

In the case of this clonotype: A read error may be the cause here, since a much bigger clone is one base away. The chain uses TRBV5-6 and TRBJ2-7, with TRBD1 matching 7 bases. This CDR3 is built from 14 residues. The germline gives CDR1 SGHDT, CDR2 YYEEEE. After removal of 6 bases from V and 4 bases from J, the junction contained 10 bases not matched to a gene. The CDR3 here is CASTLKGALYEQYF. In DNA form, the CDR3 reads TGTGCCAGCACCCTGAAGGGGGCTCTGTACGAGCAGTACTTC.